What follows are 15 T cell receptor beta chains derived from one specimen sequenced in a study of T cells after yellow fever vaccination. TCRdb re-called the 5' RACE reads through MiXCR, storing one row per CDR3 protein. The sample has roughly 310,000 distinct CDR3 sequences, 8.7% seen once. The material sequenced was PBMCs, taken on the day of the first yellow fever vaccination. The receptors come from a man aged 18 to 29 who received the YFV17D yellow fever vaccine.

This clonotype was counted a few times. The J gene is TRBJ2-1, the V gene TRBV27; maybe TRBD1 (6 bases). Germline loops: CDR1 MNHEY, CDR2 SMNVEV (reference sequence). The CDR3 spans 14 residues. V lost 1 base, J lost 6 bases, and 10 bases lay in between. CDR3 loop: CASSLLPQGNEQFF. The CDR3 nucleotides read TGTGCCAGCAGTTTATTACCACAGGGCAATGAGCAGTTCTTC.

This clonotype was seen only a few times. The chain uses TRBV19 and TRBJ2-7; a possible D gene is TRBD1 (5 bases). The CDR3 totals 15 residues. The germline V and J ends were trimmed by 3 bases and 3 bases, with 15 bases remaining between them. The germline CDR1 and CDR2 sequences are LNHDA and SQIVND (reference sequence). CDR3 region: CASSMFAGPLYEQYF. CDR3 DNA: TGTGCCAGTAGTATGTTCGCAGGGCCCCTCTACGAGCAGTACTTC.

The chain carries TRBV6-5 and TRBJ2-3; 10 bases line up with TRBD1. The CDR3 sequence is 15 residues long. The germline V gene encodes CDR1 MNHEY and CDR2 SVGAGI. The V segment lost 2 bases and the J segment 4 bases; nucleotides outside the gene matches: 3. The CDR3 region has the DNA TGTGCCAGCAGTTACGGGACAGGGGCCGCAGATACGCAGTATTTT. It specifies CASSYGTGAADTQYF.

The V call is TRBV4-2, the J call TRBJ2-7; the D gene is possibly TRBD2 (5 bases). V was trimmed by 4 bases and J by 4 bases, leaving 11 bases between them. Germline CDR1 LGHNA, CDR2 YNFKEQ. The CDR3 contains 13 residues. CDR3 sequence: CASSPGQRYEQYF. The CDR3 DNA reads TGTGCCAGCAGCCCCGGGCAGCGGTACGAGCAGTACTTC.

In its sample, this clonotype was seen many times. This sequence joins TRBV18 and TRBJ1-2; TRBD1 is a possible D gene (5 bases). The CDR3 sequence is 15 residues long. Trimming removed 5 bases at V and 5 bases at J, with 18 bases between. Germline V CDR1 and CDR2: KGHSH, LQKENI. The CDR3 is CASSGDEKGLYGYTF. The CDR3 bases are TGTGCCAGCTCAGGGGACGAAAAGGGATTGTATGGCTACACCTTC. The full variable domain, with the rest looked up from reference TRBV18 and TRBJ1-2, is NAGVMQNPRHLVRRRGQEARLRCSPMKGHSHVYWYRQLPEEGLKFMVYLQKENIIDESGMPKERFSAEFPKEGPSILRIQQVVRGDSAAYFCASSGDEKGLYGYTFGSGTRLTVV.

A few counts support this clonotype. The chain couples TRBV6-6 to TRBJ2-5; D unresolved. Trimming left V 8 bases short and J 2 bases short, with 12 bases between. From germline, CDR1 is MNHNY and CDR2 SVGAGI (reference sequence). The CDR3 covers 13 residues. The chain's CDR3 is CASRSNSQETQYF. The CDR3 bases are TGTGCCAGCCGATCGAACAGTCAAGAGACCCAGTACTTC.

V usage is TRBV5-1 and J usage is TRBJ1-2; no firm D call. Trimming shortened V by 0 bases and J by 2 bases, and 8 bases separated the two germline ends. Germline V lookup: CDR1 SGHRS, CDR2 YFSETQ. This CDR3 region has 14 residues. DNA for the CDR3: TGCGCCAGCAGCTTGGAGGCGAACAACTATGGCTACACCTTC. This translates into CASSLEANNYGYTF.

The rearrangement uses TRBV20-1 and TRBJ2-3, with 7 bases lining up with TRBD2. Germline CDR1 DFQATT, CDR2 SNEGSKA (reference sequence). With 3 bases clipped from V and 8 bases from J, the junction kept 14 bases outside the gene matches. The CDR3 contains 15 residues. The CDR3 loop is CSASLSMRGSATQYF. In nucleotides, the CDR3 is TGCAGTGCTAGTCTTTCGATGCGGGGGTCGGCTACGCAGTATTTT.

A few counts support this clonotype. The chain carries TRBV5-1 and TRBJ1-2; a weak D match, TRBD1 (5 bases). The V end was cut by 2 bases, the J end by 8 bases, with 22 bases between. Germline V CDR1 and CDR2: SGHRS, YFSETQ. The length of the CDR3 is 16 residues. In DNA, the CDR3 is TGCGCCAGCAGCTTAGAGGGCCGGGACGCAGACCGGGGCTACACCTTC. This codes for CASSLEGRDADRGYTF. The full variable domain, rest sourced from reference TRBV5-1 and TRBJ1-2, is KAGVTQTPRYLIKTRGQQVTLSCSPISGHRSVSWYQQTPGQGLQFLFEYFSETQRNKGNFPGRFSGRQFSNSRSEMNVSTLELGDSALYLCASSLEGRDADRGYTFGSGTRLTVV.

The sample holds a few counts of this clonotype. The chain recombines TRBV27 with TRBJ1-1, with D unresolved. From germline, CDR1 is MNHEY and CDR2 SMNVEV (reference sequence). V was shortened by 6 bases and J by 6 bases, with 17 bases between the two germline ends. The CDR3 loop spans 14 amino acids. The chain's CDR3 is CASSPTPKVAEAFF. The CDR3 nucleotides read TGTGCCAGCAGCCCCACACCTAAGGTCGCTGAAGCTTTCTTT.

The sample holds a few counts of this clonotype. The gene calls are TRBV6-5 and TRBJ1-1; D unclear. The CDR3 is 15 amino acids. Germline V lookup: CDR1 MNHEY, CDR2 SVGAGI. V shed 4 bases and J shed 1 base, with 13 bases lying between them. CDR3 coding DNA: TGTGCCAGCAGTTTAAGTTGGGAGGGGAACACTGAAGCTTTCTTT. Its protein is CASSLSWEGNTEAFF.

This clonotype was picked up many times. The chain combines TRBV10-3 with TRBJ2-1, with TRBD2 matching over 11 bases. The CDR3 extends over 15 amino acids. Losses at the gene ends were 11 bases for V and 2 bases for J; bases not matched to a gene: 8. CDR1 and CDR2 from the germline V gene are ENHRY and SYGVKD. CDR3 region: CAVLAGGPPYNEQFF. CDR3 in DNA: TGTGCCGTCCTAGCGGGGGGCCCCCCCTACAATGAGCAGTTCTTC.

There are a few counts of this clonotype. V usage is TRBV5-4 and J usage is TRBJ2-4; 7 positions agree with TRBD1. Germline CDR1 is SGHNT and CDR2 is YYREEE (reference sequence). The CDR3 covers 15 residues. Trimming removed 3 bases from V and 2 bases from J; junction bases left unmatched: 5. In DNA form, the CDR3 reads TGTGCCAGCAGCTCGGCAGGGGGATCCAAAAACATTCAGTACTTC. Translated: CASSSAGGSKNIQYF.

A few counts support this clonotype. V and J are TRBV7-6 and TRBJ2-1; 9 nucleotides line up with TRBD1. The CDR3 sequence is 15 residues long. Per the germline V gene, CDR1 is SGHVS and CDR2 is FNYEAQ. With V trimmed by 6 bases and J by 6 bases, 9 bases remained unmatched. CDR3 sequence reads: CASSPTPTGGNEQFF. Written as DNA, the CDR3 is TGTGCCAGCAGTCCGACCCCGACAGGGGGCAATGAGCAGTTCTTC.

V and J are TRBV12-3 or TRBV12-4 and TRBJ1-5, with 7 bases fitting TRBD1. The V and J ends lost 5 bases and 5 bases, in that order; junction bases with no gene match: 6. The CDR3 consists of 14 residues. Written as DNA, the CDR3 is TGTGCCAGCAGTATGACAGGGAGGGATCAGCCCCAGCATTTT. Amino acid sequence: CASSMTGRDQPQHF.